One T cell receptor (beta chain) is described in this entry. This clone's antigen is unknown. No base qualities exist here, and no much larger clone lies one base off it. This sample is drawn from a study of blood T cells in healthy people across ages (dated by TCRdb to between 2015 and 2017). About the full investigation: In model experiments, template switching captured roughly one uniquely barcoded TCR beta cDNA molecule for every two T cells. The study measured age-related changes in TCR beta repertoire diversity using deep sequencing normalized with unique cDNA molecular identifiers. The donors were split into four age groups: young (average about 16 years), middle-aged (39), aged (approximately 60) and long-lived (about 82). For two donors (one aged 18 to 30 and one aged 80 or older), the study analyzed two additional independent replicas of 1 million unique cDNA reads from the same blood draw. Donors of different ages were randomly distributed across sequencing lanes to avoid experimental bias. Broader findings and caveats from the paper: Compared with the aged group, the long-lived group had more naive CD4+ T cells, fewer expanded clones and increased TCR diversity, a pattern suggesting age selection. As age increased, observed TCR beta diversity per million T cells dropped in a roughly linear way, and a significant reduction was already evident by age around 41. Because donor CMV infection status was unknown, age-related changes in expanded clonotypes were potentially confounded. There was a strong correlation between observed TCR beta diversity and the percentage of naive T cells measured by flow cytometry. Estimates of total diversity based on one million sequenced T cells were regarded as lower bounds and as underestimates. Because profiling used bulk unsorted PBMCs, naive and antigen-experienced compartments could not be compared conclusively.

Taken from the germline V gene (reference sequence), the CDR1 and CDR2 loops are SGHKS and YYEKEE. The germline ends are 10 bases apart after V is trimmed by 0 bases and J by 0 bases. The cysteine opens and the phenylalanine closes a CDR3 of 16 amino acids. Only the CDR3 DNA is retained, 48 bases long and in frame from the first base. The approximately 39 donors, aged about 6 to 95 years, were systemically healthy Caucasian individuals from Russia. Ten milliliters of peripheral blood were drawn from each donor into EDTA-treated Vacutainer tubes. PBMCs were isolated by Ficoll-Paque density-gradient centrifugation, with at least 7 million obtained per sample. Trizol reagent was used to extract total RNA from PBMCs, with at least 6 micrograms per sample. For every donor, flow cytometry on a PBMC aliquot measured the percentage of naive CD45RAhigh/CD27high T cells. The library was generated by 5' RACE. The instrument given in TCRdb is Illumina HiSeq 2500. A second 7 to 11 cycle PCR used a sample-barcoded 5' primer and a J-beta primer mix. A unique molecular identifier was introduced onto each TCR beta cDNA molecule by a template-switch 5' adaptor carrying 12 random nucleotides. Each sample yielded at least 2.5 million CDR3-containing paired-end reads. All of the RNA was converted into first-strand cDNA using the Mint cDNA synthesis kit, with a TRBC-specific oligonucleotide serving as the primer. All cDNA was treated with uracil-DNA glycosylase and then went through a first 18-cycle PCR with the universal primers M1SS and BC2_uni_R. Turning to the authors' computational methods: Normalization of each sample was performed by random selection of 1 million high-quality reads, each carrying a distinct molecular identifier. Reads with shared molecular identifiers were discarded instead of being binned into consensus sequences. MiTCR, run with a Q25 quality threshold and the strictest error-elimination algorithm, handled CDR3 identification, clonotype clustering and error correction. A nonparametric unseen species model using Euler transformation provided a lower-bound estimate of total TCR beta diversity. TCRdb reran the public reads through fastp at Q25 and MiXCR, keeping productive beta chains. Each entry is one CDR3 protein sequence, shown with its most common DNA and genes. V and J calls and clone size were set by TCRdb, not the authors. In all, the sample holds approximately 800,000 distinct CDR3 sequences, and around 45% of those were seen once. The top ten constitute around 18% of the sample.

Specimen: blood. The receptor was isolated from a man older than 75 in good health. The chain links TRBV5-5 with TRBJ1-5; too little of a D gene remains to name it. The DNA sequence is given as TGTGCCAGCAGCTTGGAGTTTGATATTAGCAATCAGCCCCAGCATTTT. Its translation reads: CASSLEFDISNQPQHF.